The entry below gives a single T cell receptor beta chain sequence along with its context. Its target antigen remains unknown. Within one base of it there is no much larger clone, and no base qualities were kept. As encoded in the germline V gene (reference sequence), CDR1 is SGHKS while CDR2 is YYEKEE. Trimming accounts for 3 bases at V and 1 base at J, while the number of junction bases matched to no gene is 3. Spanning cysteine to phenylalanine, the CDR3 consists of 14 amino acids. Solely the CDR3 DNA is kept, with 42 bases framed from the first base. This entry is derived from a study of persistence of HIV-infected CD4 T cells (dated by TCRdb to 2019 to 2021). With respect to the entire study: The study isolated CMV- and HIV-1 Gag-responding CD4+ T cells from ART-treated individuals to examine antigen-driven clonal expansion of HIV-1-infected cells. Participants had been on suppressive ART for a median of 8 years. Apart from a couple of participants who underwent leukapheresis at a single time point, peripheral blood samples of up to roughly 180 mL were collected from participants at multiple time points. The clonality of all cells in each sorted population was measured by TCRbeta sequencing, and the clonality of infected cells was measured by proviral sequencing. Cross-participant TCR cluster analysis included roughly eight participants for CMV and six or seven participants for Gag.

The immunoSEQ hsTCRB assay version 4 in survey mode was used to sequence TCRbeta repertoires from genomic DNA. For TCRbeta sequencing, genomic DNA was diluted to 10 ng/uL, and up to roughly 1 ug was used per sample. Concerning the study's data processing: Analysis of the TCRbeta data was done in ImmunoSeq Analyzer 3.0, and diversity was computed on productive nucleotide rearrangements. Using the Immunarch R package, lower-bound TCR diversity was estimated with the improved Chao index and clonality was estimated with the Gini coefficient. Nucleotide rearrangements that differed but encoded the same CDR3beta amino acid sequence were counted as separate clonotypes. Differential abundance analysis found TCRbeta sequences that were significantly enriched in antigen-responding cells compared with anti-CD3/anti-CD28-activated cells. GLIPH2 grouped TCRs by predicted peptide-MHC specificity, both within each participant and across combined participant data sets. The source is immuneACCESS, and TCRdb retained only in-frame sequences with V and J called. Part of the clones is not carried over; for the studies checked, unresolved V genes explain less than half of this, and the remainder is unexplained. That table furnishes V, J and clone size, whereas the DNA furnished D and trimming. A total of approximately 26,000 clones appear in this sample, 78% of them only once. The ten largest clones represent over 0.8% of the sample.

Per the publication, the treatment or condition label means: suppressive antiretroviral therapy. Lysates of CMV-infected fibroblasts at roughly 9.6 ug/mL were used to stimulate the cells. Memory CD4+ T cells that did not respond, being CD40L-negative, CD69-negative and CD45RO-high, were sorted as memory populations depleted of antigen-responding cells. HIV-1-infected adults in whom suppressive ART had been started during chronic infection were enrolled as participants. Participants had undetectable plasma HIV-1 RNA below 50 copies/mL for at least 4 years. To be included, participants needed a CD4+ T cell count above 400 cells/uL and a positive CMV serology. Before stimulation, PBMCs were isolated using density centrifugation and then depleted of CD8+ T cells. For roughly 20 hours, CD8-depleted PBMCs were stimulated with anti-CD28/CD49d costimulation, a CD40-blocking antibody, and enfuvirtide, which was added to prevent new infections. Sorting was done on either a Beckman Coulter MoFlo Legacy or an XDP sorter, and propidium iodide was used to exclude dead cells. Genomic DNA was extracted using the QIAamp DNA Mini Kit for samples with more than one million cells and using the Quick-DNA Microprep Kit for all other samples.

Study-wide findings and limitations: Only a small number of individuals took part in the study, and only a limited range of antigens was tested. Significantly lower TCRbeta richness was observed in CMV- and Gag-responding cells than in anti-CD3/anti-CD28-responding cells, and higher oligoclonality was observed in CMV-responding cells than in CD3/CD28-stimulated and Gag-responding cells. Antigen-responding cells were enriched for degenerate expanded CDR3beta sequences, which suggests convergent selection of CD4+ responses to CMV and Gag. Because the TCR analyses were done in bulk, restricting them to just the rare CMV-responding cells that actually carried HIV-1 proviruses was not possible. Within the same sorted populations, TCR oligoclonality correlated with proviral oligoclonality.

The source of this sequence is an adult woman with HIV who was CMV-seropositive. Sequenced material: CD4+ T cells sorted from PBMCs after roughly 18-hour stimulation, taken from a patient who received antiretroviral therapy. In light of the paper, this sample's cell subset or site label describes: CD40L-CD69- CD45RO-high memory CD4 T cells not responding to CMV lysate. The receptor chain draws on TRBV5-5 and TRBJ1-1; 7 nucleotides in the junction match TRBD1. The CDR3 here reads CASSSRQGNTEAFF. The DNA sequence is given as TGTGCCAGCAGCTCCCGACAGGGGAACACTGAAGCTTTCTTT.